This is a list of T cell receptor beta chains from one sample in a study of CD8+ T cells in alopecia areata. Profiled with immunoSEQ multiplex PCR; TCRdb holds only in-frame clones, not every one. The data contain about 19,000 clones, under 75% of them singletons. The sample in question was skin, obtained at week 0. The receptors come from a human donor with alopecia areata. Each CDR3 is given with its conserved first and last residue. Each record gives: J gene, clone size, D gene, V gene, CDR3 protein, CDR3 DNA. A D gene is named only where the DNA matches it firmly. Size is omitted from some rows. Given values are once, few, many or a class for expanded clones.

>TRBJ1-3|few|.|TRBV7-2
CASSLAHSGNTIYF
TGTGCCAGCAGCTTAGCACACTCTGGAAACACCATATATTTT
>TRBJ1-6|.|TRBD1|TRBV19
CASGQGDPSSYNSPLHF
TGTGCCAGTGGACAGGGGGATCCAAGCTCCTATAATTCACCCCTCCACTTT
>TRBJ2-1|.|TRBD2|TRBV5-1
CASSLERGEVHNEQFF
TGCGCCAGCAGCTTGGAGCGGGGGGAAGTCCACAATGAGCAGTTCTTC
>TRBJ1-6|few|.|TRBV27
CASSLGWAGPIYSPLHF
TGTGCCAGCAGTTTGGGATGGGCAGGGCCCATTTATTCACCCCTCCACTTT
>TRBJ1-1|.|.|TRBV6-5
CASTDRIMNTEAFF
TGTGCCAGCACGGACCGGATCATGAACACTGAAGCTTTCTTT
>TRBJ2-4|few|.|TRBV6-5
CASSEVENIQYF
TGTGCCAGCAGTGAAGTCGAAAACATTCAGTACTTC
>TRBJ2-7|.|.|TRBV18
CASSPAPGATYEQYF
TGTGCCAGCTCACCCGCACCGGGAGCAACCTACGAGCAGTACTTC
>TRBJ1-2|.|.|TRBV4-3
CASSQGHFSNYGYTF
TGCGCCAGCAGCCAAGGACACTTCTCTAACTATGGCTACACCTTC
>TRBJ2-2|few|.|TRBV7-2
CASSLATGELFF
TGTGCCAGCAGCTTGGCGACCGGGGAGCTGTTTTTT
>TRBJ2-3|.|.|TRBV7-2
CASSLVFADTQYF
TGTGCCAGCAGCTTAGTTTTTGCAGATACGCAGTATTTT
>TRBJ1-5|.|.|TRBV6-5
CASSSTGYSNQPQHF
TGTGCCAGCAGCTCGACAGGTTATAGCAATCAGCCCCAGCATTTT
>TRBJ2-7|.|TRBD1|TRBV4-2
CASSQDPLRTGGVIEQYF
TGTGCCAGCAGCCAAGATCCCCTTCGGACAGGGGGTGTTATAGAGCAGTACTTC
>TRBJ2-2|few|.|TRBV19
CASSKNPQGGSGELFF
TGTGCCAGTAGTAAAAACCCTCAAGGAGGGTCCGGGGAGCTGTTTTTT
>TRBJ1-1|.|.|TRBV7-6
CASSPRWENTEAFF
TGTGCCAGCAGCCCTCGGTGGGAGAACACTGAAGCTTTCTTT
>TRBJ2-1|.|.|TRBV6-5
CASSYRDTPYNEQFF
TGTGCCAGCAGTTACCGGGACACCCCCTACAATGAGCAGTTCTTC
>TRBJ2-2|once|.|TRBV19
CASSWRPTGELFF
TGTGCCAGTAGTTGGCGGCCGACCGGGGAGCTGTTTTTT
>TRBJ1-5|.|.|TRBV6-5
CASREGFGRQPQHF
TGTGCCAGCAGAGAGGGATTCGGGCGGCAGCCCCAGCATTTT
>TRBJ2-3|few|.|TRBV7-9
CASSLAYPIRTDTQYF
TGTGCCAGCAGCTTAGCGTACCCCATTCGCACAGATACGCAGTATTTT